A single sample is the source of the 29 T cell receptor beta chains below, sequenced in a study of siplizumab effects on memory and regulatory T cells. TCRdb's copy holds only in-frame clones and misses some; the assay was immunoSEQ multiplex PCR. The repertoire holds over 60,000 clones, with about 90% as singletons. The source material was CD8+ T cells sorted from blood. Source of these receptors: a human donor in good health.

This chain uses TRBV2 with TRBJ2-7; D remains unclear. Trimming shortened V by 3 bases and J by 1 base, and 13 bases separated the two germline ends. CDR1 is SNHLY and CDR2 is FYNNEI in the germline V gene. The CDR3 is 15 residues long. CDR3 sequence reads: CASSEYNLGSYEQYF. CDR3 DNA sequence: TGTGCCAGCAGTGAGTACAACCTAGGGTCCTACGAGCAGTACTTC.

J is TRBJ2-7 and V is TRBV10-3; TRBD2 matches at 7 bases. Per the germline V gene, CDR1 is ENHRY and CDR2 is SYGVKD. V shed 10 bases, J shed 2 bases, and the junction held 11 bases outside the gene matches. The CDR3 runs to 14 residues. CDR3 amino acids: CATQLGGTTYEQYF. In nucleotides, the CDR3 is TGTGCCACCCAGCTGGGGGGGACGACCTACGAGCAGTACTTC.

This clone is a singleton in its sample. V is TRBV27 and J is TRBJ2-2; 12 positions agree with TRBD2. CDR1 MNHEY and CDR2 SMNVEV come from the germline V gene (reference sequence). This CDR3 region has 17 residues. The junction had 6 bases not matched to a gene; V was cut back by 1 base and J by 6 bases. CDR3 amino acids: CASSLLLAGGPSGELFF. CDR3 in DNA: TGTGCCAGCAGTTTATTGCTAGCGGGGGGGCCTTCCGGGGAGCTGTTTTTT.

J is TRBJ2-1 and V is TRBV10-2; 13 positions match TRBD2. The germline V gene encodes CDR1 WSHSY and CDR2 SAAADI. V was pared by 4 bases and J by 8 bases, with 8 bases of the junction left unmatched. CDR3 length equals 16 residues. As DNA, the CDR3 is TGCGCCAGCAGTGTTTGGACTAGCGGGGGCGGGTATGAGCAGTTCTTC. It encodes CASSVWTSGGGYEQFF.

A few counts support this clone. The gene calls are TRBV4-1 and TRBJ1-3; the D is unclear. This CDR3 is 15 amino acids long. Trimming took 4 bases from V and 0 from J, leaving 10 bases between them. Germline-derived CDR1 and CDR2 are MGHRA and YSYEKL. The CDR3 reads CASSPQAVSGNTIYF. DNA for the CDR3: TGCGCCAGCAGCCCGCAGGCCGTCTCTGGAAACACCATATATTTT.

The CDR3 DNA reads TGCGCCAGCAGCCCCCGAGAGGGTAACAATGAGCAGTTCTTC. It encodes CASSPREGNNEQFF. The V gene is TRBV4-1, the J gene TRBJ2-1; possible D gene TRBD2, 5 bases. Trimming removed 4 bases from V and 5 bases from J, with 12 bases in between. CDR1 and CDR2 (germline): MGHRA, YSYEKL. The length of the CDR3 is 14 residues.

The chain links TRBV5-1 to TRBJ2-1; D is uncertain. The CDR3 extends over 13 amino acids. Germline V lookup: CDR1 SGHRS, CDR2 YFSETQ. Between the trimmed V and J ends, which lost 0 bases and 9 bases, there was a span of 10 bases. CDR3 sequence (DNA): TGCGCCAGCAGCTTGGTGGGCTCGGCTGAGCAGTTCTTC. This codes for CASSLVGSAEQFF.

This chain joins TRBV7-6 and TRBJ2-2; D not certain. CDR3 length equals 14 residues. Germline V gene lookup returns CDR1 SGHVS and CDR2 FNYEAQ. V was clipped by 3 bases and J by 2 bases, with 7 bases between them. The CDR3 protein is CASSFSLNTGELFF. The CDR3 nucleotides are TGTGCCAGCAGCTTCAGTCTAAACACCGGGGAGCTGTTTTTT.

V is TRBV27 and J is TRBJ1-5, with a possible D match to TRBD1 (5 bases). V was pared by 6 bases and J by 1 base, with 13 bases between. The CDR3 has 15 amino acids. Germline V gene sequence: CDR1 MNHEY, CDR2 SMNVEV (reference sequence). The chain's CDR3 is CASRPGGLSNQPQHF. The CDR3 DNA is TGTGCCAGCAGGCCCGGGGGGTTGAGCAATCAGCCCCAGCATTTT.

This chain connects TRBV10-2 to TRBJ2-1; D not certain. Trimming cost V 6 bases and J 4 bases, with 7 bases left between them. Per germline, CDR1 WSHSY and CDR2 SAAADI. This CDR3 has 12 residues. The CDR3 DNA is TGCGCCAGCAGCTCACTGTACAATGAGCAGTTCTTC. Translating it yields CASSSLYNEQFF.

This rearrangement joins TRBV27 to TRBJ2-2; 12 nucleotides line up with TRBD2. CDR3 length equals 18 residues. V was clipped by 0 bases and J by 4 bases; unmatched bases: 6. The germline gives CDR1 MNHEY, CDR2 SMNVEV (reference sequence). The CDR3 nucleotides are TGTGCCAGCAGTTTATCCGCGACTAGCGGGAGAGGCACCGGGGAGCTGTTTTTT. Translating it yields CASSLSATSGRGTGELFF.

CDR3 sequence: CASSQADTQYF. CDR3 DNA sequence: TGTGCCAGCAGCCAAGCAGATACGCAGTATTTT. The V call is TRBV4-2, the J call TRBJ2-3, with unresolved D. V lost 1 base to trimming and J lost 4 bases, with 0 bases between them. The germline CDR1 and CDR2 sequences are LGHNA and YNFKEQ. The CDR3 extends over 11 amino acids.

V gene TRBV27 combines with J gene TRBJ2-7, with D perhaps assigned TRBD1 or TRBD2 (5 bases each). CDR3 length equals 14 residues. V lost 7 bases and J 1 base, leaving 14 bases between the germline ends. Looked up from germline, CDR1 is MNHEY and CDR2 is SMNVEV (reference sequence). CDR3 region: CASTVGDGSYEQYF. The CDR3 DNA reads as TGTGCCAGCACAGTTGGGGACGGATCCTACGAGCAGTACTTC.

This chain links TRBV9 with TRBJ2-1, with 9 bases aligning to TRBD2. CDR1 is SGDLS, CDR2 YYNGEE, per germline. This CDR3 has 17 residues. V shed 3 bases and J 9 bases; nucleotides not matched to a gene: 16. Written as DNA, the CDR3 is TGTGCCAGCAGCGCCCCAGGGGTGCGGGAGGGTCGGGGTGAGCAGTTCTTC. It translates to CASSAPGVREGRGEQFF.

The chain has TRBV10-2 and TRBJ2-5; possible D gene TRBD2, 5 bases. This CDR3 is 10 amino acids long. V dropped 10 bases and J dropped 5 bases, with 8 bases sitting between them. The germline gives CDR1 WSHSY, CDR2 SAAADI. Written as DNA, the CDR3 is TGCGCCACGGGCGGGGAGACCCAGTACTTC. Translated: CATGGETQYF.

The chain employs TRBV5-8 and TRBJ1-2, with D perhaps matching TRBD1 (5 bases). V was clipped by 9 bases and J by 6 bases, with 24 bases between them. The germline gives CDR1 SGHTS, CDR2 YDEGEE. This CDR3 region has 15 residues. CDR3 bases: TGTGCCACCTCACCCGGGCGGGGGTTCGTCGATGGCTACACCTTC. It yields the protein CATSPGRGFVDGYTF.

This clone came up once. The chain recombines TRBV7-8 with TRBJ1-1; D gene unclear. This CDR3 is 14 amino acids long. The germline CDR1 and CDR2 sequences are SGHVS and FQNEAQ. V was pared by 9 bases and J by 1 base, with 15 bases between. Written as DNA, the CDR3 is TGTGCCAGACGGAGATGGAACGAGAACACTGAAGCTTTCTTT. As protein: CARRRWNENTEAFF. Full variable domain (missing parts from reference TRBV7-8 and TRBJ1-1): GAGVSQSPRYKVAKRGQDVALRCDPISGHVSLFWYQQALGQGPEFLTYFQNEAQLDKSGLPSDRFFAERPEGSVSTLKIQRTQQEDSAVYLCARRRWNENTEAFFGQGTRLTVV.

This chain uses TRBV5-6 with TRBJ2-7; weak D call: TRBD2 (5 bases). Germline CDR1 SGHDT, CDR2 YYEEEE. CDR3 length equals 16 residues. V was pared by 0 bases and J by 1 base, with 14 bases between. CDR3 region: CASSLGQPRGSYEQYF. CDR3 in DNA: TGTGCCAGCAGCTTGGGACAACCCCGGGGTTCCTACGAGCAGTACTTC.

The rearrangement joins TRBV27 to TRBJ2-1; TRBD2 agrees at 9 bases. Germline CDR1 reads MNHEY; CDR2 reads SMNVEV (reference sequence). The CDR3 extends over 15 amino acids. The V segment lost 3 bases and the J segment 7 bases; nucleotides outside the gene matches: 7. CDR3 residues: CASSFLAGLINEQFF. In nucleotides, the CDR3 is TGTGCCAGCAGTTTCCTAGCGGGATTAATTAATGAGCAGTTCTTC.

The chain has TRBV9 and TRBJ1-2; D may be TRBD1 (5 bases). Germline CDR1 and CDR2: SGDLS and YYNGEE. V was cut by 3 bases and J by 0 bases, with 12 bases left in between. The CDR3 covers 15 residues. The CDR3 is CASSAPTDPNYGYTF. The CDR3 DNA reads as TGTGCCAGCAGCGCGCCGACAGACCCTAACTATGGCTACACCTTC.

V usage is TRBV2 and J usage is TRBJ2-3; TRBD2 might be the D (5 bases). The germline V gene encodes CDR1 SNHLY and CDR2 FYNNEI. V dropped 3 bases and J dropped 5 bases, with 15 bases sitting between them. The CDR3 is 15 residues long. The CDR3: CASSDAAHRGDTQYF. The CDR3, as DNA: TGTGCCAGCAGTGACGCGGCGCATCGGGGAGATACGCAGTATTTT.

This clone has just one count. The rearrangement uses TRBV7-9 and TRBJ2-7; possibly TRBD2 for D (6 bases). Germline loops: CDR1 SEHNR, CDR2 FQNEAQ (reference sequence). This CDR3 has 13 residues. V lost 5 bases and J 4 bases, leaving 12 bases between the germline ends. CDR3 DNA sequence: TGTGCCAGCAGCCCGCCGGGGGATTACGAGCAGTACTTC. Translating gives CASSPPGDYEQYF.

This sequence joins TRBV5-1 and TRBJ1-2; D is unclear. Germline V gene data show CDR1 as SGHRS and CDR2 as YFSETQ. V dropped 6 bases and J dropped 4 bases, with 16 bases sitting between them. CDR3 length equals 14 residues. In DNA form, the CDR3 reads TGCGCCAGCACTCCCCCCGGGCCATCCTATGGCTACACCTTC. Amino acid sequence: CASTPPGPSYGYTF.

This sequence joins TRBV5-1 and TRBJ1-2, with 8 positions matching TRBD1. V shed 0 bases, J shed 4 bases, and the junction held 5 bases outside the gene matches. Germline V gene lookup returns CDR1 SGHRS and CDR2 YFSETQ. The CDR3 contains 15 residues. The CDR3 region is CASSLGQGFSYGYTF. For the CDR3, the DNA is TGCGCCAGCAGCTTGGGACAGGGGTTTTCCTATGGCTACACCTTC. Variable domain in full (rest from reference TRBV5-1 and TRBJ1-2): KAGVTQTPRYLIKTRGQQVTLSCSPISGHRSVSWYQQTPGQGLQFLFEYFSETQRNKGNFPGRFSGRQFSNSRSEMNVSTLELGDSALYLCASSLGQGFSYGYTFGSGTRLTVV.

The chain uses TRBV16 and TRBJ1-1; no clear D gene. This CDR3 spans 11 amino acids. CDR1 and CDR2 from the germline V gene are KGHSY and FQNENV. The ends were cut back, 1 base at V and 6 bases at J, with 3 bases in the middle. The CDR3 region is CASSQYPEAFF. The CDR3 DNA sequence: TGTGCCAGCAGCCAATACCCTGAAGCTTTCTTT.

The J gene is TRBJ1-2, the V gene TRBV29-1; D gene ambiguous. The ends were cut back, 6 bases at V and 6 bases at J, with 11 bases in the middle. The CDR3 contains 11 residues. CDR1 SQVTM and CDR2 ANQGSEA come from the germline V gene. Written as DNA, the CDR3 is TGCAGCGTCCGGACTGAGGATGGCTACACCTTC. Its protein product is CSVRTEDGYTF.

The chain uses TRBV7-6 and TRBJ1-4; D unclear. The CDR3 runs to 17 residues. The V end lost 1 base, the J end lost 0 bases, and 12 bases lay between the germline ends. In germline, CDR1 is SGHVS, CDR2 FNYEAQ. CDR3 amino acids: CASSLESGLPTNEKLFF. DNA of the CDR3: TGTGCCAGCAGCTTAGAATCTGGGCTTCCAACTAATGAAAAACTGTTTTTT.

This clone was detected only once. This chain links TRBV14 with TRBJ1-2, with TRBD1 as a possible D gene (5 bases). This CDR3 spans 13 amino acids. CDR1 and CDR2 from the germline V gene are SGHDN and FVKESK. The V and J ends lost 4 bases and 7 bases respectively, with 13 bases between them. CDR3: CASSRTMGLGYTF. The CDR3 DNA reads as TGTGCCAGCAGCCGCACAATGGGGCTTGGCTACACCTTC.

The chain joins TRBV7-8 to TRBJ2-4; 11 positions agree with TRBD2. The junction had 2 bases not matched to a gene; V was cut back by 3 bases and J by 4 bases. Germline CDR1 is SGHVS and CDR2 is FQNEAQ. CDR3 size: 15 residues. The CDR3, as DNA: TGTGCCAGCAGCTTGATAGCGGGAGGGAAAAACATTCAGTACTTC. This codes for CASSLIAGGKNIQYF. The entire variable domain, with the rest obtained from reference TRBV7-8 and TRBJ2-4, is as follows: GAGVSQSPRYKVAKRGQDVALRCDPISGHVSLFWYQQALGQGPEFLTYFQNEAQLDKSGLPSDRFFAERPEGSVSTLKIQRTQQEDSAVYLCASSLIAGGKNIQYFGAGTRLSVL.